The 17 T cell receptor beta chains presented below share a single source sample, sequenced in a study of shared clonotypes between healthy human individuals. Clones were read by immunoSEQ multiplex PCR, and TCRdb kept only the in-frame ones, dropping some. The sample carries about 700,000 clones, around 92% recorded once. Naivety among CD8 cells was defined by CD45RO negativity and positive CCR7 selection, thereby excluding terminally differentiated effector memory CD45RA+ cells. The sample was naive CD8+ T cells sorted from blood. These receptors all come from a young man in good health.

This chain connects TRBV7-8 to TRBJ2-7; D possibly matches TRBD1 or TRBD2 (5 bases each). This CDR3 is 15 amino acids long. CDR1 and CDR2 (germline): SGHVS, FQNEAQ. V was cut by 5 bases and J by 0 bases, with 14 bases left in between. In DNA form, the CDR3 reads TGTGCCAGCAGCGCGACCGGGGCCCCCTCCTACGAGCAGTACTTC. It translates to CASSATGAPSYEQYF.

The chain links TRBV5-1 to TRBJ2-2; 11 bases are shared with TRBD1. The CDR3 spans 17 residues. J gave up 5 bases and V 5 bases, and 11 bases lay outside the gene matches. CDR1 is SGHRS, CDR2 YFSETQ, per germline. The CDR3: CASRIGQGALSTGELFF. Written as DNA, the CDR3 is TGCGCCAGCAGAATAGGACAGGGGGCGTTGAGTACCGGGGAGCTGTTTTTT.

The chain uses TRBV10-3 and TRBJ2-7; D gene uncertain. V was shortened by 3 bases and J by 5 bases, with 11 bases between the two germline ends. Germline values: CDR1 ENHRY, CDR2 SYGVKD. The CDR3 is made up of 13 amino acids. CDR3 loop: CAISDVLFDEQYF. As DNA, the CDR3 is TGTGCCATCAGTGATGTCCTTTTCGACGAGCAGTACTTC.

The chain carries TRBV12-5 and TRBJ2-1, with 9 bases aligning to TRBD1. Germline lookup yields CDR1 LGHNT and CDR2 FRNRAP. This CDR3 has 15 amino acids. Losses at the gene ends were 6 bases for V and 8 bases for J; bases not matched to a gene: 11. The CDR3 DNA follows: TGTGCTAGTGGACAACCGGGACAGGGATCGGATGAGCAGTTCTTC. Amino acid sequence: CASGQPGQGSDEQFF.

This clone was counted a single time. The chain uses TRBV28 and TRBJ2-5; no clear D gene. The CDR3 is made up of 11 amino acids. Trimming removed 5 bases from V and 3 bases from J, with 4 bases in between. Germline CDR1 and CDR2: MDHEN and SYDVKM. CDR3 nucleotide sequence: TGTGCCAGCAGTATCAAAGAGACCCAGTACTTC. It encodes CASSIKETQYF. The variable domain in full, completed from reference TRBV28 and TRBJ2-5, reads DVKVTQSSRYLVKRTGEKVFLECVQDMDHENMFWYRQDPGLGLRLIYFSYDVKMKEKGDIPEGYSVSREKKERFSLILESASTNQTSMYLCASSIKETQYFGPGTRLLVL.

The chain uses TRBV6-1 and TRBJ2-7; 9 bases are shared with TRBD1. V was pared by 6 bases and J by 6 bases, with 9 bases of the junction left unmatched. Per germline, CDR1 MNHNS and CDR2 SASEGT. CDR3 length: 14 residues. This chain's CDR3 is CASSPPDRGGEQYF. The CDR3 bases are TGTGCCAGCAGCCCCCCGGACAGGGGTGGCGAGCAGTACTTC.

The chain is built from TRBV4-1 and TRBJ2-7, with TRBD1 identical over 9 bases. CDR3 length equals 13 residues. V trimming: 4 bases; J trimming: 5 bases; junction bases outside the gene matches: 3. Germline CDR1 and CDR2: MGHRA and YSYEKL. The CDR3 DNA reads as TGCGCCAGCAGCCGGGGACAGGGCCACGAGCAGTACTTC. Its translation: CASSRGQGHEQYF.

DNA of the CDR3: TGTGCCAGCAGTCCCCGGGACTTCTACTACGAGCAGTACTTC. It yields the protein CASSPRDFYYEQYF. The chain recombines TRBV27 with TRBJ2-7, with D possibly being TRBD2 (6 bases). The CDR3 covers 14 residues. Looked up from germline, CDR1 is MNHEY and CDR2 is SMNVEV (reference sequence). V gave up 5 bases and J gave up 3 bases, with 14 bases separating them.

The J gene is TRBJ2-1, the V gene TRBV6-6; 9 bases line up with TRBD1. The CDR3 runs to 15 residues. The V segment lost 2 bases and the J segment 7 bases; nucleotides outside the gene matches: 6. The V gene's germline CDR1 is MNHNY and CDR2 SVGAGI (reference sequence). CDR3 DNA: TGTGCCAGCAGTTACGAACAGGGGGCTCGTAATGAGCAGTTCTTC. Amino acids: CASSYEQGARNEQFF.

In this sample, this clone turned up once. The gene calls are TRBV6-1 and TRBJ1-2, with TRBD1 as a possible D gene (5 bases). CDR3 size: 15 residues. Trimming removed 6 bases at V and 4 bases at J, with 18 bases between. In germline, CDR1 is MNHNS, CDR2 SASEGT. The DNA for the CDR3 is TGTGCCAGCAGGGGACTGACCAGGGCGTTCTATGGCTACACCTTC. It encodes CASRGLTRAFYGYTF.

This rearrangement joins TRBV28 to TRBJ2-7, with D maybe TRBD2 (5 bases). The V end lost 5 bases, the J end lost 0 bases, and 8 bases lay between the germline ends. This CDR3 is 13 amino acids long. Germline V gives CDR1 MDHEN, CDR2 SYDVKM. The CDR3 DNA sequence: TGTGCCAGCAGTACCGGGATCTCCTACGAGCAGTACTTC. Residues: CASSTGISYEQYF. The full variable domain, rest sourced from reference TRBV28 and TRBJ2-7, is DVKVTQSSRYLVKRTGEKVFLECVQDMDHENMFWYRQDPGLGLRLIYFSYDVKMKEKGDIPEGYSVSREKKERFSLILESASTNQTSMYLCASSTGISYEQYFGPGTRLTVT.

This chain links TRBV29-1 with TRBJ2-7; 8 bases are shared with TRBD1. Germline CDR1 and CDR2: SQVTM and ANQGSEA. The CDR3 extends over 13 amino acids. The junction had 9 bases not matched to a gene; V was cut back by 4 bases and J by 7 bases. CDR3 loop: CSVVKTGVFEQYF. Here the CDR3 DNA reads TGCAGCGTTGTGAAGACAGGGGTTTTTGAGCAGTACTTC.

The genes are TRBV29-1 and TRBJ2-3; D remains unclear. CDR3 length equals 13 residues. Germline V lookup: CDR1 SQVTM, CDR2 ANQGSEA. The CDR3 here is CSTDLHYGDTQYF. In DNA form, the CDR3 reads TGCAGTACCGACCTTCACTATGGGGATACGCAGTATTTT.

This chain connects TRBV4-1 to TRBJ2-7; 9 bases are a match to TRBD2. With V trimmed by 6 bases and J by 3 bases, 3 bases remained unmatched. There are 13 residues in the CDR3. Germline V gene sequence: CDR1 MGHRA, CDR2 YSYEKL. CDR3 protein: CASSQTSGYEQYF. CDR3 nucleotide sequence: TGCGCCAGCAGTCAGACTAGCGGCTACGAGCAGTACTTC.

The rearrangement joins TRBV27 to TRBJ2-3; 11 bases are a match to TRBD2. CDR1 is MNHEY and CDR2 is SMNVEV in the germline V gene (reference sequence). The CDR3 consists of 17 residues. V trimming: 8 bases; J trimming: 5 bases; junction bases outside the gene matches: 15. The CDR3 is CASQNLETSGKLDTQYF. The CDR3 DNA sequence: TGTGCCAGCCAAAACCTAGAGACTAGCGGGAAGTTAGATACGCAGTATTTT.

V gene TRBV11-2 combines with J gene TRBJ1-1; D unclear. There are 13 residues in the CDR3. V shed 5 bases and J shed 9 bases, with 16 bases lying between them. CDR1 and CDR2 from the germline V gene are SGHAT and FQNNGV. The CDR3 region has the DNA TGTGCCAGCAGCCGAGGACCTTATCTGAAAGCTTTCTTT. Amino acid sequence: CASSRGPYLKAFF.

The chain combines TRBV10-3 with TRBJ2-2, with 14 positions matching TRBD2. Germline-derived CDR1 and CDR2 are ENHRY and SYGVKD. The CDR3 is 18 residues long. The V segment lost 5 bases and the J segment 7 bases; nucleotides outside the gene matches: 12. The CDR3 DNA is TGTGCCATCAGTCCCGGGACTAGCGGGAGAACACGAGTCGGGGAGCTGTTTTTT. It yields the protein CAISPGTSGRTRVGELFF.